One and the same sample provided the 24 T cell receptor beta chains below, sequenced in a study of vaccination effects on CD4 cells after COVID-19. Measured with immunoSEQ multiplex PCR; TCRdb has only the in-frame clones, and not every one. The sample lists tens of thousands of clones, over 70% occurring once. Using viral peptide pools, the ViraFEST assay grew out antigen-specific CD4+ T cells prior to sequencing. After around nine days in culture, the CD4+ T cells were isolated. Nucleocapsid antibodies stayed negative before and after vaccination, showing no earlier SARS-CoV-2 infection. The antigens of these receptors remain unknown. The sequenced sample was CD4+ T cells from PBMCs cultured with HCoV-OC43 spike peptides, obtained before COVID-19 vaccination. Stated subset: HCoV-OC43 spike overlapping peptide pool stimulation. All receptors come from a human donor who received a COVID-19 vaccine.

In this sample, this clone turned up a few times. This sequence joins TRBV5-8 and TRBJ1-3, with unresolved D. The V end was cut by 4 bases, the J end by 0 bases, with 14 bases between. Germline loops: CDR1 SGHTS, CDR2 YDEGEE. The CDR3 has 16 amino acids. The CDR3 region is CASSHLLPSSGNTIYF. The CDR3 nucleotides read TGTGCCAGCAGCCACCTTCTTCCATCCTCTGGAAACACCATATATTTT.

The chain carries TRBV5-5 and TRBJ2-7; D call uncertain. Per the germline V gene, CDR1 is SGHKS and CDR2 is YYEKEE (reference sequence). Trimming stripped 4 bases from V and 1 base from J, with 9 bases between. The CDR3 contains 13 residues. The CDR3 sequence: CASSVGMSYEQYV. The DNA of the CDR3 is TGTGCCAGCAGCGTGGGCATGTCCTACGAGCAGTACGTC.

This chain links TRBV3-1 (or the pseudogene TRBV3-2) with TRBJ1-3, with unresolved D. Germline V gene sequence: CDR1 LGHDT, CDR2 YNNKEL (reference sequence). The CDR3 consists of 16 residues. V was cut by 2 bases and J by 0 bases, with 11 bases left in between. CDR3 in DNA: TGTGCCAGCAGCCAACGGGAGGCAGGCTCTGGAAACACCATATATTTT. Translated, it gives CASSQREAGSGNTIYF.

The CDR3 DNA sequence: TGTGCCAGCAGCAAAGGAGGGGGCCAGAACACCGGGGAGCTGTTTTTT. It encodes CASSKGGGQNTGELFF. This rearrangement joins TRBV21-1 to TRBJ2-2; the tabulated D call, TRBD1, remains unverified against the DNA. TRBV21-1 is described as a pseudogene. The length of the CDR3 is 16 residues.

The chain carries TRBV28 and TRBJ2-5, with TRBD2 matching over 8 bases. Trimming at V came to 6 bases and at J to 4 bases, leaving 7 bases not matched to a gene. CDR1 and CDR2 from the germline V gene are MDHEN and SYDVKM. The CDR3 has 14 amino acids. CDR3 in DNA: TGTGCCAGCAGGGGTCGGGAGGGGACAGAGACCCAGTACTTC. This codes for CASRGREGTETQYF.

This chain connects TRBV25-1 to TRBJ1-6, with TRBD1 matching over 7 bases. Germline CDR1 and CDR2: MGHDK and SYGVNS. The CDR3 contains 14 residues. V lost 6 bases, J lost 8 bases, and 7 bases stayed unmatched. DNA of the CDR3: TGTGCCAGCAGCATCTCCGGGACAGATTCACCCCTCCACTTT. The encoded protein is CASSISGTDSPLHF.

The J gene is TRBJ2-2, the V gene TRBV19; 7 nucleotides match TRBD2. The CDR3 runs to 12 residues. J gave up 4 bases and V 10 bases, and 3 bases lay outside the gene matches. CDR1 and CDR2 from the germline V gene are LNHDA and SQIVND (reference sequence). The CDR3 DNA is TGTGCCATCGCTAGCGGCACCGGGGAGCTGTTTTTT. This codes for CAIASGTGELFF.

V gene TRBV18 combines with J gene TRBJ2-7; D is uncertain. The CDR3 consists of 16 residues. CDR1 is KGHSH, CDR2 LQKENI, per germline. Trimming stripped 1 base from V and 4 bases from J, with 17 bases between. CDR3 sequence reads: CASSPRASLGQYEQYV. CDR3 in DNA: TGTGCCAGCTCACCACGGGCTAGTCTTGGGCAATACGAGCAGTACGTC.

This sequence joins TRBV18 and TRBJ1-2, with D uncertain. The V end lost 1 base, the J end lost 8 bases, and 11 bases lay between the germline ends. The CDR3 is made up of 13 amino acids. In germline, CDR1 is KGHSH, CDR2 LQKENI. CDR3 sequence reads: CASSPLTQDGYTF. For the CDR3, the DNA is TGTGCCAGCTCACCACTAACTCAGGACGGCTACACCTTC. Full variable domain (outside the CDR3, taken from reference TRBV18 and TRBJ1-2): NAGVMQNPRHLVRRRGQEARLRCSPMKGHSHVYWYRQLPEEGLKFMVYLQKENIIDESGMPKERFSAEFPKEGPSILRIQQVVRGDSAAYFCASSPLTQDGYTFGSGTRLTVV.

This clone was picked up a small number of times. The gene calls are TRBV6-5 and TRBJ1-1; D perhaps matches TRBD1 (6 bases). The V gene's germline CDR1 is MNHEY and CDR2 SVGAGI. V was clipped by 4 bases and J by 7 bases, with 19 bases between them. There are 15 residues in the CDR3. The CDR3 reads CASSSILRGTYEAFF. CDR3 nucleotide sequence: TGTGCCAGCAGTTCAATCCTCCGTGGGACATATGAAGCTTTCTTT.

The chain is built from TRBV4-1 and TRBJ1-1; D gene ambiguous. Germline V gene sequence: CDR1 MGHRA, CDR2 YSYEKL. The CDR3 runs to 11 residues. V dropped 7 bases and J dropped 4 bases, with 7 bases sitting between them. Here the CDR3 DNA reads TGCGCCAGCAAGCAGAGCACTGAAGCTTTCTTT. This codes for CASKQSTEAFF.

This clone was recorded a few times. The CDR3 reads CASSPSRDGGNYGYTF. The CDR3 DNA reads as TGTGCCAGCTCACCTAGCCGGGACGGCGGGAACTATGGCTACACCTTC. The chain carries TRBV18 and TRBJ1-2; a weak D match, TRBD1 (5 bases). The length of the CDR3 is 16 residues. Trimming left V 3 bases short and J 2 bases short, with 16 bases between. Germline CDR1 and CDR2: KGHSH and LQKENI. Full variable domain (outside the CDR3, taken from reference TRBV18 and TRBJ1-2): NAGVMQNPRHLVRRRGQEARLRCSPMKGHSHVYWYRQLPEEGLKFMVYLQKENIIDESGMPKERFSAEFPKEGPSILRIQQVVRGDSAAYFCASSPSRDGGNYGYTFGSGTRLTVV.

CDR3 loop: CASSYPTGGNQPQHF. In DNA form, the CDR3 reads TGTGCCAGCAGTTACCCGACAGGCGGCAATCAGCCCCAGCATTTT. The chain links TRBV6-2 or TRBV6-3 to TRBJ1-5; possibly TRBD1 for D (6 bases). From germline, CDR1 is MNHEY and CDR2 SVGEGT. V was pared by 2 bases and J by 2 bases, with 10 bases between. The CDR3 has 15 residues.

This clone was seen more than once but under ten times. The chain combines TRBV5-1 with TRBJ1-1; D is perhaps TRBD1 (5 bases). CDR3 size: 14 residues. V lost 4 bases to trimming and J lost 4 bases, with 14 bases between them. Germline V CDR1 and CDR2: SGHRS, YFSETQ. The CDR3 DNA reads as TGCGCCAGCAGCCCGAACCCGGGGCGCACTGAAGCTTTCTTT. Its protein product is CASSPNPGRTEAFF.

The CDR3, as DNA: TGTGCCATCAGTGAGTCGGTGGCCGGGGTTGGGGCCAACGTCCTGACTTTC. Its protein is CAISESVAGVGANVLTF. The V and J genes are TRBV10-3 and TRBJ2-6; D is possibly TRBD2 (5 bases). V lost 0 bases and J 3 bases, leaving 12 bases between the germline ends. Germline CDR1 ENHRY, CDR2 SYGVKD. This CDR3 is 17 amino acids long.

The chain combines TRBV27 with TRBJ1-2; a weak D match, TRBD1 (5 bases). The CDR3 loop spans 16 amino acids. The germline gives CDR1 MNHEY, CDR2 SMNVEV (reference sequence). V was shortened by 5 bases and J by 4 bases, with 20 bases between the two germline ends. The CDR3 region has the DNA TGTGCCAGCAGTCCTGAACCGGGGCTGTTTCTCTATGGCTACACCTTC. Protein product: CASSPEPGLFLYGYTF.

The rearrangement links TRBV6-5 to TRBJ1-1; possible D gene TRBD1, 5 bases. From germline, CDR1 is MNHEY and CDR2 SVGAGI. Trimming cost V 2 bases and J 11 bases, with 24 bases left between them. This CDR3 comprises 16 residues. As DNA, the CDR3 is TGTGCCAGCAGTTACGGAGGGACCCCGGGTTCGGAGAGGGCTTTCTTT. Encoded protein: CASSYGGTPGSERAFF.

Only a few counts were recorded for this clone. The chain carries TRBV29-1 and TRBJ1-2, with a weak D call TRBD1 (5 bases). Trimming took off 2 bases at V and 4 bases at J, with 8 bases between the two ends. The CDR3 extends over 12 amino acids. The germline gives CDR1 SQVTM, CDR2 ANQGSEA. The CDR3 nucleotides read TGCAGCGTTGAACAGGGAGCCTATGGCTACACCTTC. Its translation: CSVEQGAYGYTF.

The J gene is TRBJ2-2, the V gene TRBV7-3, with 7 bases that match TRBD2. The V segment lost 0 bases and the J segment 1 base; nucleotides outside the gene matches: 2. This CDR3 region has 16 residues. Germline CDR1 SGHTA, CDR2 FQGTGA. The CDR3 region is CASSLTRGMNTGELFF. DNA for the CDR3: TGTGCCAGCAGCTTAACGCGGGGGATGAACACCGGGGAGCTGTTTTTT.

The chain's CDR3 is CASRTGGEKLFF. In DNA, the CDR3 is TGTGCCAGTAGGACAGGGGGCGAAAAACTGTTTTTT. The chain combines TRBV6-5 with TRBJ1-4, with 11 bases lining up with TRBD1. Per the germline V gene, CDR1 is MNHEY and CDR2 is SVGAGI. The V and J ends lost 9 bases and 8 bases, in that order; junction bases with no gene match: 2. This CDR3 region has 12 residues.

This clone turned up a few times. The CDR3 loop is CASSPRGGEEKLFF. CDR3 coding DNA: TGTGCCAGCTCACCACGGGGGGGAGAAGAAAAACTGTTTTTT. This chain links TRBV18 with TRBJ1-4, with D perhaps TRBD1 (5 bases). Germline V gene lookup returns CDR1 KGHSH and CDR2 LQKENI. V lost 1 base and J 8 bases, leaving 11 bases between the germline ends. The CDR3 covers 14 residues.

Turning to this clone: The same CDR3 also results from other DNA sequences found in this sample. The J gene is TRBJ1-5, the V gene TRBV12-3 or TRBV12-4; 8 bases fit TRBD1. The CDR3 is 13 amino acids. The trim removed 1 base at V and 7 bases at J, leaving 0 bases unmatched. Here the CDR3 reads CASSLDRGQPQHF. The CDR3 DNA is TGTGCCAGCAGTTTAGACAGGGGGCAGCCCCAGCATTTT.

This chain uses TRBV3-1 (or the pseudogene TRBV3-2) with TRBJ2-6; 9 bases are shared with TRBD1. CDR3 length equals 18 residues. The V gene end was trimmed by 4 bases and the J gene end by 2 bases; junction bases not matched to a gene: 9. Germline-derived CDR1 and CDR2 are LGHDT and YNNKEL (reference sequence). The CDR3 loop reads CASSPIVGQGTGANVLTF. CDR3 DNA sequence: TGTGCCAGCAGCCCGATTGTGGGACAGGGAACTGGGGCCAACGTCCTGACTTTC.

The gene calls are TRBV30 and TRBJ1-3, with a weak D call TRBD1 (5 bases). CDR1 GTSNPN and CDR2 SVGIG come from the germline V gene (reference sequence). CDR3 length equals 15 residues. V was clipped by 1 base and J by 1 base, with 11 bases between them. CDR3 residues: CAWSGGGSSGNTIYF. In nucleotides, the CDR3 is TGTGCCTGGAGTGGCGGGGGGAGTTCTGGAAACACCATATATTTT. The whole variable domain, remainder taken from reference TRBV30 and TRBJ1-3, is SQTIHQWPATLVQPVGSPLSLECTVEGTSNPNLYWYRQAAGRGLQLLFYSVGIGQISSEVPQNLSASRPQDRQFILSSKKLLLSDSGFYLCAWSGGGSSGNTIYFGEGSWLTVV.